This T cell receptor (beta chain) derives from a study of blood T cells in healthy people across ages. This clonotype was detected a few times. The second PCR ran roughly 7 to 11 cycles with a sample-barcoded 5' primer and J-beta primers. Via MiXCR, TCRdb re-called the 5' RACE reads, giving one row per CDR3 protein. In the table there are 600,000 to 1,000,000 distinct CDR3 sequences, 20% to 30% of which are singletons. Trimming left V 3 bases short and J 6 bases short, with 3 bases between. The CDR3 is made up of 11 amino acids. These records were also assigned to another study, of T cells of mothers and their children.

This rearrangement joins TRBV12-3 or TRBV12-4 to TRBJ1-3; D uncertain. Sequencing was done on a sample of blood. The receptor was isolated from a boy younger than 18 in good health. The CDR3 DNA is TGTGCCAGCAGTTTTGCAAACACCATATATTTT. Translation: CASSFANTIYF.